This T cell receptor (beta chain) was identified in a study of T cells after yellow fever vaccination. A few counts support this clonotype. As yet, its antigen is unknown. A single record per CDR3 protein comes from TCRdb applying MiXCR to the 5' RACE reads. The sample has over 300,000 distinct CDR3 sequences, about 3.5% seen once. Findings of the study overall: Re-detected after boosting: most primary clones, 96% of CD4 and 80% to 90% of CD8. FACS-sorted repertoires might harbor abundant contaminating clonotypes from the bulk population.

Germline V gives CDR1 MDHEN, CDR2 SYDVKM. The V gene end was trimmed by 5 bases and the J gene end by 0 bases; junction bases not matched to a gene: 13. The CDR3 extends over 18 amino acids. Specimen: PBMCs, collected on the day of the yellow fever booster vaccination. The chain couples TRBV28 to TRBJ1-1, with 9 bases matching TRBD1. This clonotype originated in a man between 18 and 35 years old who received the YFV17D yellow fever vaccine. Here the CDR3 DNA reads TGTGCCAGCAGTCGATCTAGGACAGGGGACTTCATGAACACTGAAGCTTTCTTT. As protein: CASSRSRTGDFMNTEAFF.